The rows below give T cell receptor beta chains drawn from one sample of a study of radiation and T cells in renal cell carcinoma. Produced via immunoSEQ multiplex PCR; TCRdb's table is partial and in-frame only. The table includes some 150,000 clones, approximately 87% detected once. Source: blood, taken from a patient whose treatment included radiotherapy and nephrectomy. The receptor set was obtained from a woman between 50 and 59 years old with renal cell carcinoma. Each CDR3 is given with its conserved first and last residue. The D gene is left open where the match is weak. Part of the rows lack a size; the others show once, few, many or a class for expanded clones.

size	J	V	D	CDR3	DNA
NA	TRBJ1-1	TRBV5-1	NA	CASSLTLGPNTEAFF	TGCGCCAGCAGCTTGACCTTGGGGCCCAACACTGAAGCTTTCTTT
once	TRBJ2-1	TRBV9	NA	CASSAGNEQFF	TGTGCCAGCAGCGCGGGGAATGAGCAGTTCTTC
NA	TRBJ1-3	TRBV2	NA	CAGKVFSGNTIYF	TGTGCCGGAAAGGTTTTCTCTGGAAACACCATATATTTT
few	TRBJ2-7	TRBV2	TRBD2	CATPRTSGRVGYEQYF	TGTGCCACCCCCAGGACTAGCGGGAGGGTTGGCTACGAGCAGTACTTC
NA	TRBJ1-3	TRBV11-2	NA	CASSLDSTYRHGNTIYF	TGTGCCAGCAGCTTAGATTCGACGTACCGGCATGGAAACACCATATATTTT
NA	TRBJ2-3	TRBV13	NA	CASSIRTASGTDTQYF	TGTGCCAGCAGCATTCGGACAGCTAGTGGCACAGATACGCAGTATTTT
NA	TRBJ1-1	TRBV9	NA	CASSVGIGGQGGAFF	TGTGCCAGCAGCGTAGGGATTGGTGGGCAGGGAGGAGCTTTCTTT
NA	TRBJ2-1	TRBV5-4	NA	CASSWRSGRAEQFF	TGTGCCAGCAGCTGGCGGTCGGGAAGGGCTGAGCAGTTCTTC
NA	TRBJ1-2	TRBV15	NA	CATSSVTRGTYGYTF	TGTGCCACCAGCAGTGTAACACGGGGAACCTATGGCTACACCTTC
NA	TRBJ2-3	TRBV7-2	TRBD2	CASSGAGDTQYF	TGTGCCAGCAGCGGAGCGGGGGATACGCAGTATTTT
NA	TRBJ1-4	TRBV28	NA	CASSFGPAEKLFF	TGTGCCAGCAGTTTTGGTCCGGCAGAAAAACTGTTTTTT
few	TRBJ1-4	TRBV2	NA	CASSLTLTNEKLFF	TGTGCCAGCAGTCTGACACTAACTAATGAAAAACTGTTTTTT
once	TRBJ2-7	TRBV7-2	TRBD2	CASSLASGGSPSYEQYF	TGTGCCAGCAGCTTAGCTAGCGGGGGGTCGCCCTCCTACGAGCAGTACTTC
NA	TRBJ2-7	TRBV29-1	NA	CSVGSLSYEQYF	TGCAGCGTTGGTAGTCTCTCCTACGAGCAGTACTTC
NA	TRBJ2-1	TRBV30	TRBD2	CAWSSRTSGDEQFF	TGTGCCTGGAGTTCCAGGACTAGCGGCGATGAGCAGTTCTTC
NA	TRBJ2-1	TRBV9	TRBD1	CASSLGQGGSYNEQFF	TGTGCCAGCAGCTTAGGACAGGGGGGATCCTACAATGAGCAGTTCTTC
NA	TRBJ2-7	TRBV5-4	NA	CASSSGASTYEQYF	TGTGCCAGCAGCTCCGGGGCCAGCACCTACGAGCAGTACTTC
few	TRBJ2-1	TRBV9	NA	CASSVAGQPNEQFF	TGTGCCAGCAGCGTAGCTGGGCAACCCAATGAGCAGTTCTTC
NA	TRBJ1-5	TRBV5-6	NA	CASSFSQLNQPQHF	TGTGCCAGCAGCTTCAGTCAGCTCAATCAGCCCCAGCATTTT
few	TRBJ2-7	TRBV7-9	TRBD2	CASSPNRGGYYEQYF	TGTGCCAGCAGCCCCAATCGGGGGGGGTACTACGAGCAGTACTTC